The clone carrying this T cell receptor beta chain was counted between two and nine times. This entry belongs to a study of T-cell reconstitution after alpha-beta-depleted transplantation in children. Unique molecular identifiers featured in how the TCRbeta library was prepared. TCRdb re-analysed the PCR reads in MiXCR, keeping a single row per CDR3 protein. The data show some 280,000 distinct CDR3 sequences, with 9.9% seen just once and roughly 9.1% held by the top ten. The sequence came from a human donor who donated a stem cell graft to a child with SCID. Source: PBMCs from the stem cell graft donor, taken from the stem cell graft.

In DNA form, the CDR3 reads TGTGCCAGCAGGTCGGTCCCCTCTATGACAGATACGCAGTATTTT. Translated: CASRSVPSMTDTQYF. This chain links TRBV12-3 or TRBV12-4 with TRBJ2-3, with D unclear. Trimming shortened V by 6 bases and J by 3 bases, and 16 bases separated the two germline ends. The CDR3 is made up of 15 amino acids.